This T cell receptor beta chain appears in the sequencing data of a study of spatial heterogeneity in lung cancer. Time point given: sample taken at primary tumor resection. TCRs were sequenced from unsorted whole RNA of tumor, nontumor lung or PBMC. CDR1 and CDR2 (germline): LGHDT, YNNKEL (reference sequence). The V gene end was trimmed by 3 bases and the J gene end by 4 bases; junction bases not matched to a gene: 8. This CDR3 has 16 residues. TCRdb re-derived calls from the 5' RACE reads in MiXCR, one entry per CDR3 protein. Here the sample spans about 7,000 distinct CDR3 sequences, roughly 21% being singletons. This clonotype is judged medium-sized.

This clonotype was obtained from a female donor with early-stage non-small cell lung cancer. The specimen was PBMCs, collected at surgery. The rearrangement links TRBV3-1 to TRBJ2-7; 11 bases map to TRBD2. The CDR3 spells CASSHGTSGRRYEQYF. The DNA for the CDR3 is TGTGCCAGCAGCCACGGTACTAGCGGGAGAAGATACGAGCAGTACTTC.